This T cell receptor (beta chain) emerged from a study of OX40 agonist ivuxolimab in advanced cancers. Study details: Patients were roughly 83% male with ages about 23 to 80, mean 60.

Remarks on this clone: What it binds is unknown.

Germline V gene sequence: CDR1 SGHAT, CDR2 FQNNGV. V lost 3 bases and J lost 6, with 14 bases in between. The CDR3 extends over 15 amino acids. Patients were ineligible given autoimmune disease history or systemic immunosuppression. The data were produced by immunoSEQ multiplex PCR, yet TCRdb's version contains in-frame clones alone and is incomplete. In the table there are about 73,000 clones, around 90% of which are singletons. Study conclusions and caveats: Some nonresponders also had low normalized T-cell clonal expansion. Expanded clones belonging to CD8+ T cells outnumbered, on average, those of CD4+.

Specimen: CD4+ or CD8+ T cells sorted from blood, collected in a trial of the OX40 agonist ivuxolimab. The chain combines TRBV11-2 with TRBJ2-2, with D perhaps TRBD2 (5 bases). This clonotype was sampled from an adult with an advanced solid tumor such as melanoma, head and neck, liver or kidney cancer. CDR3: CASSLKERTSGELFF. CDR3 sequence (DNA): TGTGCCAGCAGCTTGAAGGAGCGGACCTCCGGGGAGCTGTTTTTT.